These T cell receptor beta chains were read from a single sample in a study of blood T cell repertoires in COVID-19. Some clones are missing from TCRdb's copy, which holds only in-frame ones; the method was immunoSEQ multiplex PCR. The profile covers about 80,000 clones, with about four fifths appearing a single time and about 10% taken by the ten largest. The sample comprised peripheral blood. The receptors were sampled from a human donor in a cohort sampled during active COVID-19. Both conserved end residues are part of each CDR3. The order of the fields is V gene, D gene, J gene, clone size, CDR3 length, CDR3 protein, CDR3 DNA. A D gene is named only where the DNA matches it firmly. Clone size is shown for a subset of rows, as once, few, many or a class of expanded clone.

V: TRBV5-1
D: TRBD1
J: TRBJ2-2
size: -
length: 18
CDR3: CASSLAGGTGMGTGELFF
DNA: TGCGCCAGCAGCTTGGCCGGAGGGACAGGGATGGGCACCGGGGAGCTGTTTTTT

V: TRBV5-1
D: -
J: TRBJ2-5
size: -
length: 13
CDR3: CASSPTNQETQYF
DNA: TGCGCCAGCAGCCCGACTAACCAAGAGACCCAGTACTTC

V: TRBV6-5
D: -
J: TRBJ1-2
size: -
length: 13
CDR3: CASSSTPARGYTF
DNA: TGTGCCAGCAGCTCGACTCCCGCCCGGGGCTACACCTTC

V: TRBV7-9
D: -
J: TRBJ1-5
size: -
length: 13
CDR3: CASSFGGNQPQHF
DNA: TGTGCCAGCAGCTTCGGCGGGAATCAGCCCCAGCATTTT

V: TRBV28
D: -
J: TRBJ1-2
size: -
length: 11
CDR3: CASTGYYGYTF
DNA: TGTGCCAGCACAGGGTACTATGGCTACACCTTC

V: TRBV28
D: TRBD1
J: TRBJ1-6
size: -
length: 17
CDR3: CASTGPQGATYNSPLHF
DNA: TGTGCCAGCACCGGCCCCCAGGGGGCAACCTATAATTCACCCCTCCACTTT

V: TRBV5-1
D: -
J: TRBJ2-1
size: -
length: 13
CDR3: CASSLDYRDEQFF
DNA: TGCGCCAGCAGCTTGGACTACAGGGATGAGCAGTTCTTC

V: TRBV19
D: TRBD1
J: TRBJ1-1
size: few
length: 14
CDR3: CASRRPTGYTEAFF
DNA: TGTGCCAGTAGACGTCCGACAGGGTACACTGAAGCTTTCTTT

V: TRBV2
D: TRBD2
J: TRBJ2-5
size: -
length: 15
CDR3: CASSLIAGPGETQYF
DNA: TGTGCCAGCAGTCTTATAGCGGGGCCCGGAGAGACCCAGTACTTC

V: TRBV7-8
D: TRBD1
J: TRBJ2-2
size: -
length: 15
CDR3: CASSSRTGGSGELFF
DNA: TGTGCCAGCAGCTCAAGGACAGGGGGATCCGGGGAGCTGTTTTTT

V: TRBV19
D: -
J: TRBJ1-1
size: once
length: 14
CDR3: CASSVEMGDTEAFF
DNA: TGTGCCAGTAGCGTCGAAATGGGAGACACTGAAGCTTTCTTT

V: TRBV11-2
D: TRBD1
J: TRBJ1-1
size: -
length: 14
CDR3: CASSLDRMTTEAFF
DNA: TGTGCCAGCAGCTTGGACAGGATGACCACTGAAGCTTTCTTT

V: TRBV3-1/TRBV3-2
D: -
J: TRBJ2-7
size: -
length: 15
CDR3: CASSQDSKRAYEQYF
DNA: TGTGCCAGCAGCCAAGATTCGAAGCGCGCCTACGAGCAGTACTTC

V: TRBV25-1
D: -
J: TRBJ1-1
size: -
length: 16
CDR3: CASSESWGEGDTEAFF
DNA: TGTGCCAGCAGTGAATCTTGGGGGGAGGGGGACACTGAAGCTTTCTTT

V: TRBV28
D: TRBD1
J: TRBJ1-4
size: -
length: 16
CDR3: CASSFPEGAMVEKLFF
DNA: TGTGCCAGCAGTTTTCCAGAGGGGGCGATGGTAGAAAAACTGTTTTTT

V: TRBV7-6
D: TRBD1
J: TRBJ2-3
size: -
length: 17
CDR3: CASSLTQGATSTDTQYF
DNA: TGTGCCAGCAGCTTAACCCAGGGGGCTACTAGCACAGATACGCAGTATTTT

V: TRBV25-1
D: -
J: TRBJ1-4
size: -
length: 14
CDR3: CASSDSRTNEKLFF
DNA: TGTGCCAGCAGTGACAGTCGAACTAATGAAAAACTGTTTTTT

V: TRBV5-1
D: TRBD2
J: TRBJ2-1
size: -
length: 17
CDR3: CASSLASSGTSYNEQFF
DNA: TGCGCCAGCAGCTTGGCGTCTAGCGGGACGTCCTACAATGAGCAGTTCTTC

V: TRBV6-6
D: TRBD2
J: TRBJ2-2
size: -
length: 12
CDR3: CASSYSGSELFF
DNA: TGTGCCAGCAGTTATAGCGGGAGTGAGCTGTTTTTT

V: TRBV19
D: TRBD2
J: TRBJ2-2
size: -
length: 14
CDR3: CASSPRSGSGELFF
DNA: TGTGCCAGTAGCCCCAGGAGCGGGAGCGGGGAGCTGTTTTTT

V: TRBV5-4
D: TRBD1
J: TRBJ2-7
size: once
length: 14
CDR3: CASSPGGIRYEQYF
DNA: TGTGCCAGCAGCCCAGGGGGAATTCGCTACGAGCAGTACTTC

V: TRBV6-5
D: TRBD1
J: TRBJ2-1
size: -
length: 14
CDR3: CASSRTGGFNEQFF
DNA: TGTGCCAGCAGTCGGACAGGGGGTTTCAATGAGCAGTTCTTC

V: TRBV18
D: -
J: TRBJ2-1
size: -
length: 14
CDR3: CASSPPGAYNEQFF
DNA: TGTGCCAGCTCACCACCGGGAGCCTACAATGAGCAGTTCTTC

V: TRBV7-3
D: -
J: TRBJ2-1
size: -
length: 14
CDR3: CASSLSEAYNEQFF
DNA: TGTGCCAGCAGCCTGTCTGAGGCCTACAATGAGCAGTTCTTC

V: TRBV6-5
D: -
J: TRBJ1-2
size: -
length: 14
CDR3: CASSYSREGYGYTF
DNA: TGTGCCAGCAGTTACTCCAGGGAAGGCTATGGCTACACCTTC

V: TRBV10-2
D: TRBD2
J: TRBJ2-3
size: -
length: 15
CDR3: CAVGRLAEPGDTQYF
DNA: TGCGCCGTGGGGAGGCTAGCGGAACCAGGAGATACGCAGTATTTT

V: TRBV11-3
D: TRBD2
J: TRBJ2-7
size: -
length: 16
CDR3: CASSLDRGGFSYEQYF
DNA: TGTGCCAGCAGCTTAGATCGGGGAGGGTTCTCCTACGAGCAGTACTTC

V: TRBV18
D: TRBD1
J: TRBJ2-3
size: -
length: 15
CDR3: CASSSPTGGTDTQYF
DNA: TGTGCCAGCTCATCACCTACAGGGGGCACAGATACGCAGTATTTT

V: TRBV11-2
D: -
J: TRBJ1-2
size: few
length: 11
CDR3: CASSGQWGYTF
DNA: TGTGCCAGCAGCGGACAATGGGGCTACACCTTC

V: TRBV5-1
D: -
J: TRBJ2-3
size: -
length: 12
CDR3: CASSSGTDTQYF
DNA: TGCGCCAGCAGCTCGGGAACAGATACGCAGTATTTT